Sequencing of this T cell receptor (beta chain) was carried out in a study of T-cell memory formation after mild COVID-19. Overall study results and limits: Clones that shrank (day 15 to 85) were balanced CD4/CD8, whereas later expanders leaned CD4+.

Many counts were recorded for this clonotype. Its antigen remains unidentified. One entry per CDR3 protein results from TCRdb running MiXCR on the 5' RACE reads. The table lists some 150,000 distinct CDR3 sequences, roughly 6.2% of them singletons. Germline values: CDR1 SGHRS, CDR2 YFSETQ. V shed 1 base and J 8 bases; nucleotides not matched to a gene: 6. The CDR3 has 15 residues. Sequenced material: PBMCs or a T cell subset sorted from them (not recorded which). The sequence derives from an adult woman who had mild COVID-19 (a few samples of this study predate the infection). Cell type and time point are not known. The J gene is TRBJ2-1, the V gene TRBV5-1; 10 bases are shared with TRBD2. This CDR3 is CASSLSPSGGYEQFF. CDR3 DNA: TGCGCCAGCAGCTTGAGCCCTAGCGGGGGCTATGAGCAGTTCTTC.